These T cell receptor beta chains were read from a single sample in a study of cytomegalovirus exposure and HLA in healthy donors. Data came from immunoSEQ multiplex PCR; TCRdb stores just in-frame clones and leaves some out. The sample includes around 110,000 clones, around two thirds seen only once; the top ten take 11% to 15%. Sequencing input: PBMCs. Receptors were obtained from a woman aged 35 to 49 in good health and CMV-seropositive. The conserved cysteine and the conserved F or W are not part of the CDR3 here. Each record gives: D gene, CDR3 length, J gene, V gene, CDR3 protein. The D gene is left open where the match is weak.

D gene: NA; CDR3 length: 14; J gene: TRBJ1-4; V gene: TRBV4-1; CDR3 protein: ASSEAPQVANEKLF
D gene: NA; CDR3 length: 12; J gene: TRBJ2-2; V gene: TRBV7-3; CDR3 protein: ASSSDRGTGELF
D gene: NA; CDR3 length: 9; J gene: TRBJ1-1; V gene: TRBV5-4; CDR3 protein: ASSNRAEAF
D gene: TRBD1; CDR3 length: 12; J gene: TRBJ1-1; V gene: TRBV27; CDR3 protein: ASSSEEGATEAF
D gene: NA; CDR3 length: 13; J gene: TRBJ2-7; V gene: TRBV5-1; CDR3 protein: ASSLVVGGSYEQY
D gene: TRBD1; CDR3 length: 13; J gene: TRBJ1-6; V gene: TRBV6-5; CDR3 protein: ASSSTGVINSPLH
D gene: NA; CDR3 length: 12; J gene: TRBJ2-5; V gene: TRBV9; CDR3 protein: ASSVVDRFETQY
D gene: TRBD1; CDR3 length: 14; J gene: TRBJ2-1; V gene: TRBV5-4; CDR3 protein: ASSLRGTGLSNEQF
D gene: TRBD2; CDR3 length: 11; J gene: TRBJ2-3; V gene: TRBV11-3; CDR3 protein: ASSRLAGDFQY
D gene: TRBD2; CDR3 length: 12; J gene: TRBJ2-1; V gene: TRBV6-4; CDR3 protein: ASSASSGGTPQF
D gene: NA; CDR3 length: 10; J gene: TRBJ1-2; V gene: TRBV29-1; CDR3 protein: SVGNSGGGYT
D gene: NA; CDR3 length: 15; J gene: TRBJ1-1; V gene: TRBV5-1; CDR3 protein: ASSLWRGRGMNTEAF
D gene: NA; CDR3 length: 11; J gene: TRBJ1-6; V gene: TRBV30; CDR3 protein: AWSDTGNSPLH
D gene: TRBD1; CDR3 length: 12; J gene: TRBJ2-7; V gene: TRBV5-1; CDR3 protein: ASSQDRELYEQY
D gene: NA; CDR3 length: 11; J gene: TRBJ1-2; V gene: TRBV30; CDR3 protein: AWSVGGTYGYT
D gene: NA; CDR3 length: 13; J gene: TRBJ1-3; V gene: TRBV5-6; CDR3 protein: ASSLSLLVGNTIY
D gene: NA; CDR3 length: 12; J gene: TRBJ1-2; V gene: TRBV6-1; CDR3 protein: ASSELGSSLGYT
D gene: TRBD1; CDR3 length: 12; J gene: TRBJ2-2; V gene: TRBV5-6; CDR3 protein: ASRTGGAPGELF
D gene: NA; CDR3 length: 11; J gene: TRBJ1-1; V gene: TRBV7-2; CDR3 protein: ASSLVRGTEAF
D gene: NA; CDR3 length: 12; J gene: TRBJ1-4; V gene: TRBV5-4; CDR3 protein: ASSLQGTNEKLF
D gene: NA; CDR3 length: 11; J gene: TRBJ2-5; V gene: TRBV5-1; CDR3 protein: ASSLDRDGTQY
D gene: TRBD1; CDR3 length: 12; J gene: TRBJ2-7; V gene: TRBV7-8; CDR3 protein: ASSLGTGPYEQY
D gene: NA; CDR3 length: 12; J gene: TRBJ2-7; V gene: TRBV2; CDR3 protein: ASRRTDSLYEQY
D gene: TRBD1; CDR3 length: 13; J gene: TRBJ1-1; V gene: TRBV5-4; CDR3 protein: ASSLVGFRGTEAF
D gene: TRBD2; CDR3 length: 12; J gene: TRBJ2-1; V gene: TRBV19; CDR3 protein: ASMVAGGLDEQF
D gene: NA; CDR3 length: 11; J gene: TRBJ1-6; V gene: TRBV6-6; CDR3 protein: ASTHGIDSPLH
D gene: TRBD1; CDR3 length: 13; J gene: TRBJ1-3; V gene: TRBV2; CDR3 protein: ASSTGGRQGNTIY
D gene: TRBD2; CDR3 length: 14; J gene: TRBJ2-3; V gene: TRBV5-1; CDR3 protein: ASSLAGGGAADTQY
D gene: TRBD1; CDR3 length: 12; J gene: TRBJ1-2; V gene: TRBV18; CDR3 protein: ASSPPAQGGGYT
D gene: NA; CDR3 length: 11; J gene: TRBJ1-1; V gene: TRBV6-5; CDR3 protein: ASSLRLNTEAF
D gene: NA; CDR3 length: 13; J gene: TRBJ2-2; V gene: TRBV5-1; CDR3 protein: ASSFVGVDTGELF
D gene: NA; CDR3 length: 12; J gene: TRBJ2-5; V gene: TRBV5-1; CDR3 protein: ASSYQQGSETQY
D gene: NA; CDR3 length: 11; J gene: TRBJ1-1; V gene: TRBV5-6; CDR3 protein: ASSLGRVTEAF
D gene: NA; CDR3 length: 16; J gene: TRBJ1-6; V gene: TRBV10-3; CDR3 protein: AISVSRGGSGSNSPLH
D gene: NA; CDR3 length: 11; J gene: TRBJ1-1; V gene: TRBV29-1; CDR3 protein: SVSRVVGTEAF
D gene: TRBD1; CDR3 length: 10; J gene: TRBJ1-2; V gene: TRBV6-5; CDR3 protein: ASRTGGGGYT
D gene: NA; CDR3 length: 10; J gene: TRBJ2-1; V gene: TRBV30; CDR3 protein: AWSPFESEQF